This T cell receptor beta chain was retrieved from a study of blood T cell repertoires in COVID-19. Whole-study context: The United States, Italy and Spain supplied acute and convalescent COVID-19 samples. From T cells, B-cell-depleted T cells, or PBMCs came the material, which was cDNA or gDNA.

This CDR3 has 16 amino acids. CDR1 MNHEY and CDR2 SMNVEV come from the germline V gene (reference sequence). V lost 5 bases and J 3 bases, leaving 18 bases between the germline ends. This clone was counted only a few times. Original data processing: Estimation of nucleated cell counts was performed using reference gene primer amplification. Measured with immunoSEQ multiplex PCR; TCRdb has only the in-frame clones, and not every one. The DNA gave D and trimming, while V, J and clone size come from that table. The repertoire holds around 250,000 clones, with around 83% as singletons. Sequences were obtained from peripheral blood. The chain is built from TRBV27 and TRBJ2-3; TRBD2 is a possible D gene (7 bases). The clonotype originates from a man younger than 45 who had recovered from COVID-19. The CDR3 sequence: CASSRLGGLATDTQYF. CDR3 nucleotide sequence: TGTGCCAGCAGTCGACTGGGGGGGCTAGCAACAGATACGCAGTATTTT.